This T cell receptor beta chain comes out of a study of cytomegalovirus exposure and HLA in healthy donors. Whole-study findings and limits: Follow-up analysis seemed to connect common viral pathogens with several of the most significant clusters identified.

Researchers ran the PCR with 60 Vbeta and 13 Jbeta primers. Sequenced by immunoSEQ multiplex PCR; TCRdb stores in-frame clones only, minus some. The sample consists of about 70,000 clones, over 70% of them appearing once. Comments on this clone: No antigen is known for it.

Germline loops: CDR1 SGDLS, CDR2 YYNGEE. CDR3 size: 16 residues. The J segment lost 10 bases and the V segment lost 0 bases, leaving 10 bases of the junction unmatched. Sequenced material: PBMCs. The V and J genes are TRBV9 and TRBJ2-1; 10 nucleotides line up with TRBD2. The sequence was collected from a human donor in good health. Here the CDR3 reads CASSVELAGSWGEQFF. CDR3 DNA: TGTGCCAGCAGCGTAGAACTAGCGGGGTCCTGGGGCGAGCAGTTCTTC.